Listed here is a single TCR beta chain. Its antigen has not been determined. Base qualities are not at hand, and no much larger clone is one base apart. TCRbeta CDR3 regions were amplified from genomic DNA using the immunoSEQ Assay, a bias-controlled multiplex PCR. Concerning the study's data processing: The number of nucleated cells in each sample was estimated by amplification of reference gene primers within the assay. Sequence reads were collapsed and filtered to measure the absolute abundance of every unique TCRbeta CDR3 rearrangement. For each sample, productive Simpson clonality was calculated as the square root of Simpson's diversity index over productive rearrangements. This is the immuneACCESS table as TCRdb keeps it, with only in-frame sequences that have V and J called. A part of the clones is gone; compared with another copy, unresolved V genes explain less than half, and the rest is unexplained. V and J calls plus clone size are reproduced from that table; the DNA served to infer D and trimming. The sample includes hundreds of thousands of clones, with more than 70% observed a single time. The ten biggest clones cover 7.4% of the sample.

The sample belongs to a study of blood T cell repertoires in COVID-19 (dated by TCRdb to the early 2020s). Background for the entire study: The collaborator samples originated in the United States, Italy and Spain and spanned the acute and convalescent phases of COVID-19. The material from the prospective study consisted of cDNA or gDNA derived from T cells, B-cell-depleted T cells, or PBMCs. Subjects who had been exposed to COVID-19, were actively infected with it, or had recovered from it provided the deeply sampled blood TCRbeta repertoires that made up the dataset. A freely available public database, intended as a resource for researchers studying the immune response to SARS-CoV-2, is where the repertoires were released. The samples were drawn from two sources: the first 160 participants of the ongoing ImmuneRACE study, and approximately 1,300 subjects contributed by 6 global collaborators. Nearly every sample came with metadata listing a de-identified subject ID, COVID-19 status, age in years and sex. Where available, HLA class I and class II types were obtained from metadata supplied by the sample provider rather than from assay-based typing. Results the study describes overall, beyond this receptor: How much clinical and demographic metadata was included differed by source and by participant, and the metadata was provided uncurated.

The CDR3 starts with the cysteine, ends with the phenylalanine, and has 16 residues. Only the CDR3 region is kept as DNA, spanning 48 bases read in frame from base 1. Taken from the germline V gene, the CDR1 and CDR2 loops are SGDLS and YYNGEE. After removal of 0 bases from V and 4 bases from J, the junction retains 5 bases not matched to a gene. Participants in the prospective study were enrolled through a virtual design, were aged about 18 to 90 years, and lived in some 24 United States geographic areas. In the prospective study, participants were assigned to cohorts based on the clinical history participants reported in a screening survey and a study questionnaire. In the prospective study, whole blood, serum and a nasopharyngeal or oropharyngeal swab were collected from each participant by mobile phlebotomists. Over a 2-month period, participants in the prospective study had the option of providing additional blood draws and questionnaires. Blood samples from the prospective study were shipped frozen or at room temperature prior to DNA extraction.

The source material was PBMCs or T cells enriched from blood (not recorded which). The clonotype was recovered from a woman aged 40 to 50 with acute COVID-19. The chain employs TRBV9 and TRBJ2-3; TRBD2 matches 10 bases in the middle. The sequenced DNA is TGTGCCAGCAGCGTAGGGAGCGGGAGGGGCGCAGATACGCAGTATTTT. This encodes CASSVGSGRGADTQYF.